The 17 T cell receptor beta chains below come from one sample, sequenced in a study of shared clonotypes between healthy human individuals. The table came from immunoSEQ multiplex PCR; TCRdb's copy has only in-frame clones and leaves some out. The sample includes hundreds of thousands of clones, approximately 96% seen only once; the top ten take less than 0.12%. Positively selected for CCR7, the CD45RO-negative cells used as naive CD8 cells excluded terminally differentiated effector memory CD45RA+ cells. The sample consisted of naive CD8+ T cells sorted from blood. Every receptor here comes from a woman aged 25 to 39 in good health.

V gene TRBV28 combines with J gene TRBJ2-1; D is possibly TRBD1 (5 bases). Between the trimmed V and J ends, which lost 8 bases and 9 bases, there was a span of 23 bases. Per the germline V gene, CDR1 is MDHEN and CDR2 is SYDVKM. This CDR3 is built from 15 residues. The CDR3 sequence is CASQGLGQAEAEQFF. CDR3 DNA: TGTGCCAGCCAGGGCCTAGGACAAGCTGAAGCTGAGCAGTTCTTC.

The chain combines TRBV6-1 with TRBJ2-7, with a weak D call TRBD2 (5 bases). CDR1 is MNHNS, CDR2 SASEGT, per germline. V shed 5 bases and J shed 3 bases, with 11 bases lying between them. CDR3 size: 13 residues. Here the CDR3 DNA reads TGTGCCAGCAGTTGGACCAGCGGCTACGAGCAGTACTTC. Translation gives CASSWTSGYEQYF.

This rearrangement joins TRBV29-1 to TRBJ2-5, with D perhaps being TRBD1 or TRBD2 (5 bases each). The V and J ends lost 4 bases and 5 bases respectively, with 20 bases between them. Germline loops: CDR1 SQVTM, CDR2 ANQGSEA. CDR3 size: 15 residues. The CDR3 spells CSVGYVEGRRETQYF. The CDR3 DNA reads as TGCAGCGTTGGATACGTTGAGGGGCGCAGGGAGACCCAGTACTTC.

CDR3 nucleotides: TGTGCCAGCAGCATAGATAGCGGGAGGGGTTACAATGAGCAGTTCTTC. Its protein product is CASSIDSGRGYNEQFF. This chain connects TRBV5-5 to TRBJ2-1, with 11 bases lining up with TRBD2. This CDR3 is built from 16 residues. Germline V gene lookup returns CDR1 SGHKS and CDR2 YYEKEE (reference sequence). V lost 4 bases and J lost 4; bases outside the gene matches: 7.

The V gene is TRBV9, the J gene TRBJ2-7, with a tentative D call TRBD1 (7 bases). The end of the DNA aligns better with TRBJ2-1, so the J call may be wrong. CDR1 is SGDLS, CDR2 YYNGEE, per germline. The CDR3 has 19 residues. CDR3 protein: CASTPEGAGAPPSYNEQFF. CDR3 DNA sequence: TGTGCCAGCACCCCGGAGGGGGCAGGGGCTCCTCCTTCCTACAATGAGCAGTTCTTC.

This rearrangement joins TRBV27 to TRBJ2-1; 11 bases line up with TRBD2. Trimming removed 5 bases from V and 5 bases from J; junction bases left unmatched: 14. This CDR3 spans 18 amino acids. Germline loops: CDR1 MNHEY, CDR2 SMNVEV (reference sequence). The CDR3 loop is CASSHLESTSGTNNEQFF. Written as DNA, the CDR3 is TGTGCCAGCAGTCACTTAGAATCGACTAGCGGGACTAACAATGAGCAGTTCTTC.

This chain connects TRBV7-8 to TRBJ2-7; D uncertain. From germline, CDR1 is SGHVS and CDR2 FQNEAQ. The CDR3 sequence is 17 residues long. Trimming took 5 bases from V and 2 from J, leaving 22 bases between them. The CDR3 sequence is CASSPLPPALKAYEQYF. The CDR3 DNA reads TGTGCCAGCAGCCCCCTACCCCCAGCACTTAAAGCCTACGAGCAGTACTTC.

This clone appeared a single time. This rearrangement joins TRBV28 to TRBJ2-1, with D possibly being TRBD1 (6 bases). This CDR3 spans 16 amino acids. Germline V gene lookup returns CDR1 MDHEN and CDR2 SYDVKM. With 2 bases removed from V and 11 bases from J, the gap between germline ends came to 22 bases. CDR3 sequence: CASSLPRDNPSPKQFF. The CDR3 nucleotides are TGTGCCAGCAGTTTACCCCGGGACAACCCTTCTCCAAAGCAGTTCTTC.

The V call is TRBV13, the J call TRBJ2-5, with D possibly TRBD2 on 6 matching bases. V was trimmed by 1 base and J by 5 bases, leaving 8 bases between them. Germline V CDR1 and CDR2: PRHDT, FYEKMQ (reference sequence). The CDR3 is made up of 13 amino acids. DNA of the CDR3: TGTGCCAGCAGCTTAGTACGGGAGGAGACCCAGTACTTC. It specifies CASSLVREETQYF.

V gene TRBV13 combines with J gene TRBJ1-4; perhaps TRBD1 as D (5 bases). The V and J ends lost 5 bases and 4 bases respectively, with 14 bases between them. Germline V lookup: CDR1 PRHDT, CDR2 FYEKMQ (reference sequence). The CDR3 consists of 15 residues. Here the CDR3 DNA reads TGTGCCAGCAGCCCCCCGGGGACGGGTAATGAAAAACTGTTTTTT. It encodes CASSPPGTGNEKLFF.

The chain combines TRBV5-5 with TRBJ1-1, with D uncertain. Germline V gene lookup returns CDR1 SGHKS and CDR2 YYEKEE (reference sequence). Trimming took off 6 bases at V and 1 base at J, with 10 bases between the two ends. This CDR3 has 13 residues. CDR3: CASIHSGNTEAFF. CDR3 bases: TGTGCCAGCATTCACTCGGGGAACACTGAAGCTTTCTTT.

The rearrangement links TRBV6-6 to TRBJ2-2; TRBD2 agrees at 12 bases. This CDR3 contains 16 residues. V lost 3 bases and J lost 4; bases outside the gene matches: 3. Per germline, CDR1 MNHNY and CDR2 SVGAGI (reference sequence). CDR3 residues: CASSYLAGGATGELFF. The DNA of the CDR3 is TGTGCCAGCAGTTATCTAGCGGGAGGGGCCACCGGGGAGCTGTTTTTT.

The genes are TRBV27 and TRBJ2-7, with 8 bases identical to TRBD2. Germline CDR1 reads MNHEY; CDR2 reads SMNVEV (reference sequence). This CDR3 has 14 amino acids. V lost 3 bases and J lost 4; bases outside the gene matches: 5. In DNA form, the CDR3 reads TGTGCCAGCAGTTTTCAGCGGGAGAGGTACGAGCAGTACTTC. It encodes CASSFQRERYEQYF.

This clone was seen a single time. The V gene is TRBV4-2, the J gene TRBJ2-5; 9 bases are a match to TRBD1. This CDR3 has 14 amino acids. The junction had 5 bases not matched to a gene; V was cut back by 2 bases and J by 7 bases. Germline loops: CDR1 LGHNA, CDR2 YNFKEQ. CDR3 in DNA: TGTGCCAGCAGCCAACCGGACAGGGGAGGGACCCAGTACTTC. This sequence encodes CASSQPDRGGTQYF.

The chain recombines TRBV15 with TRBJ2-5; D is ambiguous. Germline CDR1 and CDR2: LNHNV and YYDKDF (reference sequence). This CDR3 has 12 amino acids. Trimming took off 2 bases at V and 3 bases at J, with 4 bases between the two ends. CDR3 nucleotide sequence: TGTGCCACCAGCAGACTCGAAGAGACCCAGTACTTC. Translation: CATSRLEETQYF. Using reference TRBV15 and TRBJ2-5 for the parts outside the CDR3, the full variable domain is DAMVIQNPRYQVTQFGKPVTLSCSQTLNHNVMYWYQQKSSQAPKLLFHYYDKDFNNEADTPDNFQSRRPNTSFCFLDIRSPGLGDTAMYLCATSRLEETQYFGPGTRLLVL.

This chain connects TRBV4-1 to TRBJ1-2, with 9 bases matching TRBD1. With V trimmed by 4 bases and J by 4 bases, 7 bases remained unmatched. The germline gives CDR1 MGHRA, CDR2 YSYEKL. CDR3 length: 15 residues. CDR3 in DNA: TGCGCCAGCAGCCGGGACAGGGCCGGGGGCTATGGCTACACCTTC. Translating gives CASSRDRAGGYGYTF.

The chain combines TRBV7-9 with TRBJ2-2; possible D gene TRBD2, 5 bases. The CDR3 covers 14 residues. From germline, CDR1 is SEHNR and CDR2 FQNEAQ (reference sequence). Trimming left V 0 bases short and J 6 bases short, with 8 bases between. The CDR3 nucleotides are TGTGCCAGCAGCTTAGCGCGGGTGCCCGGGGAGCTGTTTTTT. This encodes CASSLARVPGELFF.